This T cell receptor beta chain originates from a study of post-analysis software for immune sequencing data. There are 15 residues in the CDR3. Germline CDR1 and CDR2: ENHRY and SYGVKD. The J segment lost 2 bases and the V segment lost 5 bases, leaving 8 bases of the junction unmatched. Overall study results and limits: There were five TRBV segments more frequent in patients than controls, and TRBV5-6, TRBV5-1 and TRBV20-1 were among them.

In the case of this clonotype: Its specificity is not known.

Presence of unique molecular identifiers characterized the TCR beta cDNA libraries. TCRdb ran MiXCR on the PCR reads and lists one entry per CDR3 protein. The sample lists 500,000 to 600,000 distinct CDR3 sequences; about 40% were seen once. The sample was blood. This TCR was recovered from a girl under 18 with multiple sclerosis. J is TRBJ1-2 and V is TRBV10-3, with 7 bases that match TRBD1. The CDR3 region is CAISPQTGKNYGYTF. DNA of the CDR3: TGTGCCATCAGTCCACAGACAGGGAAAAACTATGGCTACACCTTC.